A selection of T cell receptor beta chains follows, all from one sample in a study of kidney transplant recipient with SARS-CoV-2 infection. TCRdb reprocessed the reads via MiXCR and lists one record per CDR3 protein. The sample holds some 220,000 distinct CDR3 sequences; 29% are singletons and the top ten take about 7%. Sample: a blood sample, taken at baseline and on roughly day 120 from a kidney transplant recipient. These receptors were obtained from a male patient aged 25 to 39 who had COVID-19 and was a kidney transplant recipient. Part of the T cell pool may stem from the graft donor. The CDR3 runs from the conserved cysteine through the conserved F or W. A D gene is named only where the DNA matches it firmly. Expanded clones get a size class; other rows say once, few or many, or leave the size out.

TRBD1,TRBJ1-1,many,TRBV5-6,TGTGCCAGCAGCTTTCGACAGGGGTACACTGAAGCTTTCTTT,CASSFRQGYTEAFF
NA,TRBJ1-2,many,TRBV16,TGTGCCAGCAGCAGTTCAGCGGTCGTTAGAAAGACCTATGGCTACACCTTC,CASSSSAVVRKTYGYTF
TRBD1,TRBJ2-3,many,TRBV11-2,TGTGCCAGCAGCCCCTCCCGGGGACAGGGTTTTTTTGTGTCAGATACGCAGTATTTT,CASSPSRGQGFFVSDTQYF
NA,TRBJ1-2,few,TRBV7-8,TGTGCCAGCAGCTATCACGGGTTTACCCGAAAGACCTATGGCTACACCTTC,CASSYHGFTRKTYGYTF
NA,TRBJ1-2,many,TRBV5-1,TGCGCCAGCTATAAATTATCGGTTCGAAAGACCTATGGCTACACCTTC,CASYKLSVRKTYGYTF
TRBD2,TRBJ2-1,few,TRBV24-1,TGTGCCACCAGTGATAGGACTAGCGGGAGGTCGCACAATGAGCAGTTCTTC,CATSDRTSGRSHNEQFF
TRBD1,TRBJ2-3,many,TRBV29-1,TGCAGCGTTGAAAGGACAGGGAAAAGAGATACGCAGTATTTT,CSVERTGKRDTQYF
NA,TRBJ1-1,few,TRBV3-1,TGTGCCAGCAGCGGGATGGGTCCCATTTCAATTCGCACTGAAGCTTTCTTT,CASSGMGPISIRTEAFF
NA,TRBJ1-2,NA,TRBV5-1,TGCGCCAGCCCGAATAAATCGGTTCGAAAGACCTATGGCTACACCTTC,CASPNKSVRKTYGYTF
TRBD2,TRBJ2-7,many,TRBV27,TGTGCCAGCAGTTTGGTAGCGGGAGCTTACGAGCAGTACTTC,CASSLVAGAYEQYF
NA,TRBJ1-2,few,TRBV5-6,TGTGCCAGCAATGGCTACAATAGTCGAAAGACCTATGGCTACACCTTC,CASNGYNSRKTYGYTF
NA,TRBJ1-4,many,TRBV19,TGTGCCAGTCGTAGGGGGAATGAAAAACTGTTTTTT,CASRRGNEKLFF
NA,TRBJ1-2,NA,TRBV5-3,TGCGCCAGACTCTACGTAGTGGTGAGAAAGACCTATGGCTACACCTTC,CARLYVVVRKTYGYTF
NA,TRBJ2-1,many,TRBV11-2,TGTGCCAGCAGCTGGGGGGTTAATGAGCAGTTCTTC,CASSWGVNEQFF
NA,TRBJ1-2,few,TRBV7-7,TGTGCCAGCAGCCCACACATTAAGTGCCGAAAGACCTATGGCTACACCTTC,CASSPHIKCRKTYGYTF
TRBD2,TRBJ2-1,NA,TRBV29-1,TGCAGCGTGGATTCGGGACTAGCGGGAAATGAGCAGTTCTTC,CSVDSGLAGNEQFF
NA,TRBJ1-2,many,TRBV5-1,TGCGCCAGCGCAAGGGGATCGGTTCGAAAGACCTATGGCTACACCTTC,CASARGSVRKTYGYTF
TRBD1,TRBJ2-3,NA,TRBV10-3,TGTGCCATCGGTGGACAGGTTGGAGATACGCAGTATTTT,CAIGGQVGDTQYF
NA,TRBJ1-1,many,TRBV3-1,TGTGCCAGCAGCCGGGGCTTTCCCATTTCAATTCGCACTGAAGCTTTCTTT,CASSRGFPISIRTEAFF
NA,TRBJ1-2,NA,TRBV25-1,TGTGCCAGCAGTCGAAGCGTAGAACTGGGAGAGACCTATGGCTACACCTTC,CASSRSVELGETYGYTF
NA,TRBJ1-2,many,TRBV7-9,TGTGCCAGCAGCTTGGTAGAATACCATGGAAAGACCTATGGCTACACCTTC,CASSLVEYHGKTYGYTF
TRBD2,TRBJ2-5,many,TRBV4-2,TGTGCCAGCAGCCCCCTAGCGGGAGGATCAGAGACCCAGTACTTC,CASSPLAGGSETQYF
TRBD1,TRBJ1-1,many,TRBV2,TGTGCCAGCAGGCCGGGACAGGGGACGTTAAACACTGAAGCTTTCTTT,CASRPGQGTLNTEAFF
NA,TRBJ2-6,many,TRBV7-3,TGTGCCAGCAGCGCCACGGGGGTGCAATACTCTGGGGCCAACGTCCTGACTTTC,CASSATGVQYSGANVLTF
NA,TRBJ1-2,many,TRBV10-1,TGTGCCAGCAGTATAGTACTACGCTCTAGAAAGACCTATGGCTACACCTTC,CASSIVLRSRKTYGYTF